A selection of T cell receptor beta chains follows, all from one sample in a study of cytomegalovirus exposure and HLA in healthy donors. Using immunoSEQ multiplex PCR, the repertoire was profiled, and TCRdb retains in-frame clones only, with some absent. The data show around 100,000 clones, roughly four fifths seen once. The sample taken for sequencing was PBMCs. The source is a young man in good health and CMV-seropositive. CDR3s include the opening cysteine and the closing phenylalanine or tryptophan. The order of the fields is J gene, V gene, clone size, D gene, CDR3 protein, CDR3 DNA. A D gene is named only where the DNA matches it firmly. Clone size is stated in some rows and not others, as once, few, many or a class when expanded.

J gene: TRBJ1-5
V gene: TRBV28
clone size: -
D gene: -
CDR3 protein: CASSRMTGNQPQHF
CDR3 DNA: TGTGCCAGCAGTAGAATGACGGGGAATCAGCCCCAGCATTTT

J gene: TRBJ1-1
V gene: TRBV6-5
clone size: few
D gene: -
CDR3 protein: CASSLTGALNTEAFF
CDR3 DNA: TGTGCCAGCAGCCTAACAGGAGCCCTGAACACTGAAGCTTTCTTT

J gene: TRBJ1-1
V gene: TRBV18
clone size: -
D gene: -
CDR3 protein: CASSPQGMNTEAFF
CDR3 DNA: TGTGCCAGCTCACCGCAGGGGATGAACACTGAAGCTTTCTTT

J gene: TRBJ2-1
V gene: TRBV5-1
clone size: -
D gene: TRBD2
CDR3 protein: CASSPGTSGGEQFF
CDR3 DNA: TGCGCCAGCAGCCCTGGGACTAGCGGGGGCGAGCAGTTCTTC

J gene: TRBJ1-5
V gene: TRBV25-1
clone size: -
D gene: -
CDR3 protein: CASSEGGWYQPQHF
CDR3 DNA: TGTGCCAGCAGTGAAGGAGGGTGGTATCAGCCCCAGCATTTT

J gene: TRBJ1-6
V gene: TRBV5-1
clone size: -
D gene: TRBD1
CDR3 protein: CASSTGQGHSPLHF
CDR3 DNA: TGCGCCAGCAGCACCGGACAGGGACATTCACCCCTCCACTTT

J gene: TRBJ2-7
V gene: TRBV27
clone size: -
D gene: TRBD2
CDR3 protein: CASSPARGGFYEQYF
CDR3 DNA: TGTGCCAGCAGTCCCGCTCGCGGGGGGTTCTACGAGCAGTACTTC

J gene: TRBJ2-7
V gene: TRBV6-5
clone size: once
D gene: TRBD1
CDR3 protein: CASSYSRQGNEQYF
CDR3 DNA: TGTGCCAGCAGTTACTCGAGACAGGGAAACGAGCAGTACTTC

J gene: TRBJ2-1
V gene: TRBV5-1
clone size: once
D gene: TRBD2
CDR3 protein: CASSSSLAGDHNEQFF
CDR3 DNA: TGCGCCAGCAGCTCCTCGCTCGCGGGAGACCACAATGAGCAGTTCTTC

J gene: TRBJ2-1
V gene: TRBV5-8
clone size: -
D gene: -
CDR3 protein: CASSGRTGSYNEQFF
CDR3 DNA: TGTGCCAGCAGCGGGAGGACAGGTTCCTACAATGAGCAGTTCTTC

J gene: TRBJ2-1
V gene: TRBV5-8
clone size: -
D gene: TRBD1
CDR3 protein: CASSFRQGSYNEQFF
CDR3 DNA: TGTGCCAGCAGCTTTAGACAGGGGTCCTACAATGAGCAGTTCTTC

J gene: TRBJ2-7
V gene: TRBV4-3
clone size: -
D gene: -
CDR3 protein: CASSQELVPYEQYF
CDR3 DNA: TGCGCCAGCAGCCAAGAGCTAGTCCCCTACGAGCAGTACTTC

J gene: TRBJ2-7
V gene: TRBV10-1
clone size: -
D gene: -
CDR3 protein: CASSSDTSSYEQYF
CDR3 DNA: TGCGCCAGCAGTTCAGACACGAGCTCCTACGAGCAGTACTTC

J gene: TRBJ2-1
V gene: TRBV7-8
clone size: -
D gene: -
CDR3 protein: CASSLRSDNEQFF
CDR3 DNA: TGTGCCAGCAGCTTGAGGAGCGACAATGAGCAGTTCTTC

J gene: TRBJ2-7
V gene: TRBV28
clone size: -
D gene: -
CDR3 protein: CASSLVPGRVDEQYF
CDR3 DNA: TGTGCCAGCAGTTTAGTGCCGGGCAGGGTAGACGAGCAGTACTTC

J gene: TRBJ2-1
V gene: TRBV29-1
clone size: -
D gene: TRBD2
CDR3 protein: CSVETGRELYNEQFF
CDR3 DNA: TGCAGCGTTGAAACGGGGCGGGAGCTCTACAATGAGCAGTTCTTC

J gene: TRBJ1-3
V gene: TRBV30
clone size: -
D gene: -
CDR3 protein: CACSPPRDLRGNTIYF
CDR3 DNA: TGTGCCTGCAGCCCCCCCAGGGACTTAAGAGGAAACACCATATATTTT

J gene: TRBJ1-5
V gene: TRBV18
clone size: -
D gene: TRBD1
CDR3 protein: CASSPGQGATQPQHF
CDR3 DNA: TGTGCCAGCTCACCAGGACAGGGGGCTACTCAGCCCCAGCATTTT

J gene: TRBJ2-7
V gene: TRBV28
clone size: -
D gene: -
CDR3 protein: CATGDSPYEQYF
CDR3 DNA: TGTGCCACGGGGGACTCGCCCTACGAGCAGTACTTC

J gene: TRBJ1-1
V gene: TRBV7-9
clone size: few
D gene: TRBD1
CDR3 protein: CASSNTGGVTEAFF
CDR3 DNA: TGTGCCAGCAGCAACACAGGGGGCGTCACTGAAGCTTTCTTT

J gene: TRBJ2-7
V gene: TRBV6-1
clone size: -
D gene: TRBD1
CDR3 protein: CASSLGGQGAYEQYF
CDR3 DNA: TGTGCCAGCAGCCTAGGGGGACAGGGGGCCTACGAGCAGTACTTC

J gene: TRBJ1-2
V gene: TRBV14
clone size: -
D gene: -
CDR3 protein: CASSRSTNYGYTF
CDR3 DNA: TGTGCCAGCAGTAGAAGTACGAACTATGGCTACACCTTC

J gene: TRBJ1-2
V gene: TRBV5-1
clone size: -
D gene: TRBD1
CDR3 protein: CASSSGDSNYGYTF
CDR3 DNA: TGCGCCAGCAGCTCCGGGGACAGCAACTATGGCTACACCTTC

J gene: TRBJ1-1
V gene: TRBV28
clone size: -
D gene: -
CDR3 protein: CASSEIAGGRATEAFF
CDR3 DNA: TGTGCCAGCAGCGAAATCGCGGGCGGGAGGGCCACTGAAGCTTTCTTT

J gene: TRBJ2-1
V gene: TRBV18
clone size: -
D gene: -
CDR3 protein: CASSPSGMREQFF
CDR3 DNA: TGTGCCAGCTCACCATCAGGGATGAGAGAGCAGTTCTTC

J gene: TRBJ2-5
V gene: TRBV4-1
clone size: few
D gene: TRBD2
CDR3 protein: CASSRAGGESETQYF
CDR3 DNA: TGCGCCAGCAGCCGGGCGGGGGGCGAAAGCGAGACCCAGTACTTC

J gene: TRBJ1-2
V gene: TRBV10-3
clone size: once
D gene: -
CDR3 protein: CAISDPRIANYGYTF
CDR3 DNA: TGTGCCATCAGTGACCCGAGGATAGCTAACTATGGCTACACCTTC

J gene: TRBJ1-6
V gene: TRBV6-5
clone size: -
D gene: -
CDR3 protein: CASSYGGDDGSPLHF
CDR3 DNA: TGTGCCAGCAGTTACGGCGGGGACGATGGTTCACCCCTCCACTTT

J gene: TRBJ2-1
V gene: TRBV6-5
clone size: -
D gene: -
CDR3 protein: CASSRGLENEQFF
CDR3 DNA: TGTGCCAGCAGCCGCGGACTCGAAAATGAGCAGTTCTTC

J gene: TRBJ2-7
V gene: TRBV15
clone size: -
D gene: TRBD2
CDR3 protein: CATSRVLGRNVYEQYF
CDR3 DNA: TGTGCCACCAGCAGAGTTCTCGGGAGGAACGTATACGAGCAGTACTTC

J gene: TRBJ2-7
V gene: TRBV29-1
clone size: -
D gene: -
CDR3 protein: CSVESRGSYEQYF
CDR3 DNA: TGCAGCGTTGAATCCCGAGGGTCCTACGAGCAGTACTTC

J gene: TRBJ1-4
V gene: TRBV10-3
clone size: -
D gene: -
CDR3 protein: CAISGQATNEKLFF
CDR3 DNA: TGTGCCATCAGTGGGCAAGCAACTAATGAAAAACTGTTTTTT

J gene: TRBJ2-1
V gene: TRBV5-1
clone size: once
D gene: TRBD2
CDR3 protein: CASSPGLAGEEQFF
CDR3 DNA: TGCGCCAGCAGCCCTGGACTAGCGGGAGAGGAGCAGTTCTTC

J gene: TRBJ2-7
V gene: TRBV5-1
clone size: -
D gene: -
CDR3 protein: CASSFEGAGGQYF
CDR3 DNA: TGCGCCAGCAGCTTTGAGGGCGCCGGAGGGCAGTACTTC

J gene: TRBJ1-1
V gene: TRBV30
clone size: -
D gene: TRBD1
CDR3 protein: CAWTYRGNTEAFF
CDR3 DNA: TGTGCCTGGACCTACAGGGGAAACACTGAAGCTTTCTTT

J gene: TRBJ2-3
V gene: TRBV27
clone size: -
D gene: -
CDR3 protein: CASGLQEPSTDTQYF
CDR3 DNA: TGTGCCAGCGGCTTACAGGAGCCAAGCACAGATACGCAGTATTTT

J gene: TRBJ2-3
V gene: TRBV19
clone size: -
D gene: -
CDR3 protein: CASSTGIPDTQYF
CDR3 DNA: TGTGCCAGTAGTACAGGGATCCCAGATACGCAGTATTTT

J gene: TRBJ1-1
V gene: TRBV4-1
clone size: few
D gene: -
CDR3 protein: CASSQEGQLNTEAFF
CDR3 DNA: TGCGCCAGCAGCCAAGAGGGGCAGCTGAACACTGAAGCTTTCTTT

J gene: TRBJ1-2
V gene: TRBV29-1
clone size: -
D gene: TRBD1
CDR3 protein: CSVTTGTDTRGYGYTF
CDR3 DNA: TGCAGCGTTACAACCGGGACAGATACCAGGGGCTATGGCTACACCTTC

J gene: TRBJ1-1
V gene: TRBV7-2
clone size: -
D gene: -
CDR3 protein: CASSPGGRITEAFF
CDR3 DNA: TGTGCCAGCAGCCCCGGGGGGCGAATCACTGAAGCTTTCTTT

J gene: TRBJ2-6
V gene: TRBV6-5
clone size: -
D gene: -
CDR3 protein: CASATGTGANVLTF
CDR3 DNA: TGTGCCAGCGCAACAGGGACTGGGGCCAACGTCCTGACTTTC

J gene: TRBJ2-7
V gene: TRBV6-1
clone size: once
D gene: -
CDR3 protein: CASSEEAGNSYEQYF
CDR3 DNA: TGTGCCAGCAGTGAAGAGGCCGGGAACTCCTACGAGCAGTACTTC

J gene: TRBJ2-7
V gene: TRBV7-9
clone size: -
D gene: -
CDR3 protein: CASSGPGTSGYEQYF
CDR3 DNA: TGTGCCAGCAGCGGTCCGGGGACAAGTGGCTACGAGCAGTACTTC

J gene: TRBJ1-1
V gene: TRBV5-1
clone size: once
D gene: TRBD1
CDR3 protein: CASSGSPTGTEAFF
CDR3 DNA: TGCGCCAGCAGCGGATCCCCGACAGGGACTGAAGCTTTCTTT

J gene: TRBJ2-7
V gene: TRBV30
clone size: -
D gene: -
CDR3 protein: CAWSARDSIEQYF
CDR3 DNA: TGTGCCTGGAGCGCCCGGGACTCCATCGAGCAGTACTTC